The sequence of this TCR beta chain was determined in a study of T cell repertoires in cytomegalovirus infection. As for the study in general: Evidence of both CMV infection and a matching HLA type came from public TCR beta signatures.

TCRdb ran MiXCR on the reads and lists one entry per CDR3 protein. The sample consists of about 140,000 distinct CDR3 sequences, 5% to 6.5% of them appearing once. V dropped 2 bases and J dropped 3 bases, with 13 bases sitting between them. The germline V gene encodes CDR1 ENHRY and CDR2 SYGVKD. The CDR3 is 15 residues long. General study findings and limits: HLA-C-restricted CMV-specific TCR beta clonotypes were dominant in the ex vivo response.

As to this clonotype: The antigen remains undetermined.

J is TRBJ1-1 and V is TRBV10-3, with D perhaps TRBD1 (5 bases). This TCR came from a human donor in good health (CMV status not recorded). Some clones in this sample may be carry-over from other donors' samples. Sample: PBMCs. The CDR3 loop reads CAISEIGLGDTEAFF. The CDR3 nucleotides are TGTGCCATCAGTGAGATCGGCTTGGGGGACACTGAAGCTTTCTTT.